This T cell receptor beta chain appears in the sequencing data of a study of human T cells and chemical hapten exposure. Each CDR3 protein is one row after TCRdb ran MiXCR on the RACE reads. The table includes 280,000 or so distinct CDR3 sequences, approximately 8% detected once. Study-level results: Healthy individuals' immune responses may differ from those of donors, who had alopecia.

This clonotype was picked up a small number of times. Its antigen remains unknown. The sample's time point: pre-sensitization, week 0. Documented treatment: therapeutic diphenylcyclopropenone sensitization with weekly scalp DPC. This CDR3 has 13 residues. The ends lost 6 bases at V and 3 bases at J; junction bases unmatched: 2. The germline V gene encodes CDR1 MGHDK and CDR2 SYGVNS. This sequence originates from a man between 18 and 35 years old with alopecia areata. Some clones in this sample may be carry-over from other donors' samples. J is TRBJ1-1 and V is TRBV25-1; 9 bases map to TRBD1. Here the sequenced sample was whole blood, taken in connection with sensitization to the hapten diphenylcyclopropenone (DPC). CDR3 loop: CASSTGGYTEAFF. For the CDR3, the DNA is TGTGCCAGCAGCACAGGGGGCTACACTGAAGCTTTCTTT.